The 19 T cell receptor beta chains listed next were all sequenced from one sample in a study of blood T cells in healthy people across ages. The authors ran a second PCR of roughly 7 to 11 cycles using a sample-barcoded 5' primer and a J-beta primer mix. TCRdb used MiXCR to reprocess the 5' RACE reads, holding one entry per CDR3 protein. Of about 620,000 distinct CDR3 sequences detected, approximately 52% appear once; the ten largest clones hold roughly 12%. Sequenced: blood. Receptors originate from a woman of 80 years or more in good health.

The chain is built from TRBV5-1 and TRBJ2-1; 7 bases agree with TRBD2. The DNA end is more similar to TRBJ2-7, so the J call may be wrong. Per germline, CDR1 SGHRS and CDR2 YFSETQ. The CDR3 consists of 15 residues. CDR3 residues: CASSLPGGSYNEQYF. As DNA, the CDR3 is TGCGCCAGCAGCTTACCGGGAGGATCCTACAATGAGCAGTACTTC.

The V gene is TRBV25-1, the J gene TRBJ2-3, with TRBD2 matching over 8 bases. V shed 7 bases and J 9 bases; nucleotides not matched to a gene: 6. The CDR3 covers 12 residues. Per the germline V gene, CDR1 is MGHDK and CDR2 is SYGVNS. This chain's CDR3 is CASTSAGVTQYF. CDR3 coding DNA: TGTGCCAGCACCTCAGCGGGGGTGACGCAGTATTTT.

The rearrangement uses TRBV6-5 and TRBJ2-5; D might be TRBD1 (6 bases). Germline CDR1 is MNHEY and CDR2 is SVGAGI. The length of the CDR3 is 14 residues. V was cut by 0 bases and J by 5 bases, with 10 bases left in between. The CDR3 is CASSYSQGWETQYF. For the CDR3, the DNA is TGTGCCAGCAGTTACTCACAGGGTTGGGAGACCCAGTACTTC.

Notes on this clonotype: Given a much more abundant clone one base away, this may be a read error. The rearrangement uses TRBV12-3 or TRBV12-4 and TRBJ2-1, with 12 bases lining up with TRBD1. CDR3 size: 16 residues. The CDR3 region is CASSLGGTGGFNVQFF. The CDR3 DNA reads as TGTGCCAGCAGTTTAGGGGGGACAGGGGGCTTTAATGTGCAGTTCTTC.

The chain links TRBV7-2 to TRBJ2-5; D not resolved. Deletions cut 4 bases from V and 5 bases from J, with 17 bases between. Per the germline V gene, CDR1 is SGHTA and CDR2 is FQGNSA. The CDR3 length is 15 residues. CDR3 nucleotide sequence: TGTGCCAGCAGCTCCTCGGTCAACCTGGGGGAGACCCAGTACTTC. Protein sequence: CASSSSVNLGETQYF.

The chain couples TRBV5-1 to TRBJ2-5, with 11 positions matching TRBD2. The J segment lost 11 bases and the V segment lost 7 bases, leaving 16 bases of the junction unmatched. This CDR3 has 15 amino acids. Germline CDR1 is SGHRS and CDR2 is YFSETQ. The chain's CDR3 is CASAMTSGTHNEQYF. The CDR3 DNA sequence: TGCGCCAGCGCTATGACTAGCGGGACACACAATGAGCAGTACTTC.

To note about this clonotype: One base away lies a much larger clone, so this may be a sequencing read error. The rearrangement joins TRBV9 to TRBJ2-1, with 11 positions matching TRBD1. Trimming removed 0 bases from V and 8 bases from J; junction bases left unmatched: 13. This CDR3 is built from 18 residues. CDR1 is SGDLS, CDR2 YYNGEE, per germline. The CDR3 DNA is TGTGCCAGCAGCGTAGTTTCCACCAGGACAGGGGGCGCGTATGAGCAGTTCTTC. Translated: CASSVVSTRTGGAYEQFF.

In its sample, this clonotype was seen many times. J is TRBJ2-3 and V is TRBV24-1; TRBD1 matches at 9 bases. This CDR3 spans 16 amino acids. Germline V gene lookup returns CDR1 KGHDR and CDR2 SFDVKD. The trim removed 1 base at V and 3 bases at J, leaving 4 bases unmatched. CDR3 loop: CATSDFGTGRTDTQYF. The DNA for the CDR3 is TGTGCCACCAGTGATTTTGGGACAGGGAGAACAGATACGCAGTATTTT.

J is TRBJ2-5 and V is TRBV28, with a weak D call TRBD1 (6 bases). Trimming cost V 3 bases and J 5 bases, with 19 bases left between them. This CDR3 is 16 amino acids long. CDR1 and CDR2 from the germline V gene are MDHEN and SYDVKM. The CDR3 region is CASSLSPTGIEETQYF. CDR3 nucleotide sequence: TGTGCCAGCAGTTTGTCCCCCACAGGGATCGAGGAGACCCAGTACTTC. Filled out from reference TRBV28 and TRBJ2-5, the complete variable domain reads DVKVTQSSRYLVKRTGEKVFLECVQDMDHENMFWYRQDPGLGLRLIYFSYDVKMKEKGDIPEGYSVSREKKERFSLILESASTNQTSMYLCASSLSPTGIEETQYFGPGTRLLVL.

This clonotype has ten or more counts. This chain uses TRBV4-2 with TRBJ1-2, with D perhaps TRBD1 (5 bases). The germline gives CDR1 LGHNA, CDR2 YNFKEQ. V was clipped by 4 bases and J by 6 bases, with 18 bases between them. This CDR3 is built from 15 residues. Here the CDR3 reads CASSLKSAGTNGYTF. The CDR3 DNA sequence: TGTGCCAGCAGCCTTAAATCAGCGGGGACCAATGGCTACACCTTC.

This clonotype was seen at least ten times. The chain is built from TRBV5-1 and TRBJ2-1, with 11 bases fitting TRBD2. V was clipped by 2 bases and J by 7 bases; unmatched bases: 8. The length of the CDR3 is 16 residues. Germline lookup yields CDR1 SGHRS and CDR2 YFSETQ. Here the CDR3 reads CASSFLAGGPSNEQFF. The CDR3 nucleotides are TGCGCCAGCAGCTTTTTAGCGGGAGGGCCCTCAAATGAGCAGTTCTTC.

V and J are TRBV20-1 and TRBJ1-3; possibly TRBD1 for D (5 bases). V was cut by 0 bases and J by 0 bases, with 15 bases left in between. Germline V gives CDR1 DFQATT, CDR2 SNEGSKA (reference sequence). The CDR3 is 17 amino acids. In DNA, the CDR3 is TGCAGTGCTAGAGATCCGCGCCAGGGTGACTCTGGAAACACCATATATTTT. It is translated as CSARDPRQGDSGNTIYF.

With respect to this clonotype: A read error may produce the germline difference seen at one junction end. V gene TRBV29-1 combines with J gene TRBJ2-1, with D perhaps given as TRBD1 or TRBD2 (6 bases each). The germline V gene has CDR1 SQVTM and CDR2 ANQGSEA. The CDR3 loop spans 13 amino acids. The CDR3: CSVVLGGYNQQFF. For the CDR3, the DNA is TGCAGCGTTGTACTAGGGGGGTACAATCAGCAGTTCTTC.

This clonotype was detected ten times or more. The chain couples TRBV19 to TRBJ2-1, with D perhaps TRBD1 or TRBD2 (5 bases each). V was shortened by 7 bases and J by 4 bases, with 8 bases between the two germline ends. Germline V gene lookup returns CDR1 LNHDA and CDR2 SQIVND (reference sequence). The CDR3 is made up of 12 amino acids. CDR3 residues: CASMRGYNEQFF. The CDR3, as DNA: TGTGCCAGTATGAGGGGTTACAATGAGCAGTTCTTC.

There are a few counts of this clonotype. CDR3 loop: CATSDSSGAFTDTQYF. CDR3 coding DNA: TGTGCCACCAGTGATTCGAGCGGTGCTTTCACAGATACGCAGTATTTT. The J gene is TRBJ2-3, the V gene TRBV24-1; maybe TRBD2 (5 bases). Germline values: CDR1 KGHDR, CDR2 SFDVKD. This CDR3 has 16 amino acids. Trimming left V 2 bases short and J 2 bases short, with 13 bases between.

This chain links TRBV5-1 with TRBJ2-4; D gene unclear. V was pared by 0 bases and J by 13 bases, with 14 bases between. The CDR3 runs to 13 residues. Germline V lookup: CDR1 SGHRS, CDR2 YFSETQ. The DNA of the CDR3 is TGCGCCAGCAGCTTGGCAGGTTCTGGGTCGCAGTACTTC. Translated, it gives CASSLAGSGSQYF.

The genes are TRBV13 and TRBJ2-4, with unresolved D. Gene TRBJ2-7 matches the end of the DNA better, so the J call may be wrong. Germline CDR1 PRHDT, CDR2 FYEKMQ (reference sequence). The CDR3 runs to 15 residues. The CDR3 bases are TGTGCCAGCAGCTTAGGAGGTCTACCAACCTACGAGCAGTACTTC. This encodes CASSLGGLPTYEQYF.

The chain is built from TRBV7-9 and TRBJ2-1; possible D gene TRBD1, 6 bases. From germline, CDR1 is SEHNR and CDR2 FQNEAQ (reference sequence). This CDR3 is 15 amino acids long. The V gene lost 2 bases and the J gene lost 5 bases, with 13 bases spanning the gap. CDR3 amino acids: CASSLKGGYDNEQFF. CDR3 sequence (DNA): TGTGCCAGCAGCTTAAAAGGGGGATACGACAATGAGCAGTTCTTC.

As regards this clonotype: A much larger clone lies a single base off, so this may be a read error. In DNA, the CDR3 is TGTGCCAGCAGTGACCCAGGGCAGGAATATGGCTACACCTTC. Its protein is CASSDPGQEYGYTF. The gene calls are TRBV6-6 and TRBJ1-2, with D tentatively TRBD1 (5 bases). The CDR3 contains 14 residues. V shed 5 bases and J shed 5 bases, with 15 bases lying between them. Germline V gene data show CDR1 as MNHNY and CDR2 as SVGAGI (reference sequence).